The present T cell receptor (beta chain) was sequenced within a study of T cell repertoires in cytomegalovirus infection. Overall study: The public TCR beta signatures pointed to both CMV infection and matching HLA type. Notes on the study in general: Within the response measured ex vivo, HLA-C-restricted CMV-specific TCR beta clonotypes were dominant. Using cumulative public TCR beta family frequency, the authors identified those who carried CMV together with the relevant HLA.

Per germline, CDR1 LGHNA and CDR2 YNFKEQ. This CDR3 spans 21 amino acids. With V trimmed by 0 bases and J by 4 bases, 19 bases remained unmatched. Details on this clonotype: What it recognizes is unknown.

TCRdb called the reads again in MiXCR, with one record for every CDR3 protein. The profile covers approximately 500,000 distinct CDR3 sequences, with approximately 17% appearing a single time and approximately 24% taken by the ten largest. The sample consisted of CD8+ T cells from PBMCs. The sequence was collected from a human donor in good health (CMV status not recorded). Some clones in this sample may be carry-over from other donors' samples. V usage is TRBV4-2 and J usage is TRBJ2-3, with TRBD2 identical over 10 bases. The CDR3 sequence: CASSQDSPSGRNIRVADTQYF. CDR3 coding DNA: TGTGCCAGCAGCCAAGATTCGCCTAGCGGGAGAAATATTAGGGTCGCAGATACGCAGTATTTT.